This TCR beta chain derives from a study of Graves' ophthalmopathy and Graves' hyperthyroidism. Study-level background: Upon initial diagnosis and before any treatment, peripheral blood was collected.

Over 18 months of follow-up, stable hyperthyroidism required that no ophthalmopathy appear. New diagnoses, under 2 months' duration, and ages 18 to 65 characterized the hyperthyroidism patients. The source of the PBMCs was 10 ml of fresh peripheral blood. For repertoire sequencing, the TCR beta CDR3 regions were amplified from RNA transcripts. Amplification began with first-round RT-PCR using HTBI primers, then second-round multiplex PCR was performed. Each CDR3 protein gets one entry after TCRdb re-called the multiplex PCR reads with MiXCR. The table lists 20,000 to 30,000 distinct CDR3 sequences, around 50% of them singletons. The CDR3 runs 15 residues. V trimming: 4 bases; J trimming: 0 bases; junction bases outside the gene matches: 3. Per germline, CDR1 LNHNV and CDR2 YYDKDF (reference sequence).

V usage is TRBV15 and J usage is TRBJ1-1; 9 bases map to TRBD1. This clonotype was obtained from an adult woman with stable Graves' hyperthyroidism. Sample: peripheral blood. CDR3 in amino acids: CATSIRTGVNTEAFF. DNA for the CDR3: TGTGCCACCAGCATACGGACAGGGGTGAACACTGAAGCTTTCTTT.